This T cell receptor (beta chain) was identified during a study of Ad26.COV2.S vaccination and SARS-CoV-2 variants. Study-level background: A participant enrolled in the COV1001 Ad26.COV2.S trial arm provided the sample.

Study-wide results and limits: Reportedly, after vaccination the spike-specific CD8+ and CD4+ T cell responses displayed substantial breadth.

The treatment was: about 20 received Ad26.COV2.S at low or high dose, single or two shots; about 5 received placebo; per-sample allocation not given. Day 63 after the first vaccine or placebo injection was the time point for sampling. With regard to this clone: Its cognate antigen is unknown.

V gave up 4 bases and J gave up 4 bases, with 11 bases separating them. The CDR3 length is 14 residues. Germline CDR1 reads SGHVS; CDR2 reads FQNEAQ. Libraries were prepared by immunoSEQ multiplex PCR; TCRdb keeps only in-frame clonotypes and omits some of them. The sample shows around 340,000 clones, about 88% of them seen only once. The chain joins TRBV7-8 to TRBJ1-3; no reliable D call. Sequenced material: peripheral blood, taken in a trial of Ad26.COV2.S vaccine versus placebo. The clonotype was recovered from a person between 18 and 60 years old who received the Ad26.COV2.S COVID-19 vaccine or a placebo. CDR3 loop: CASSSTWIGNTIYF. CDR3 coding DNA: TGTGCCAGCAGCTCCACGTGGATCGGAAACACCATATATTTT.